This is a list of T cell receptor beta chains from one sample in a study of PD-1 blockade in classical Hodgkin lymphoma. The table came from immunoSEQ multiplex PCR; TCRdb's copy has only in-frame clones and leaves some out. This sample has about 44,000 clones; 55% to 80% occur once, and the top ten carry 3% to 3.5%. Here the sequenced sample was peripheral blood mononuclear cells (PBMCs), taken before the fourth cycle of nivolumab. The origin of the receptors is a human donor with classical Hodgkin lymphoma. Each CDR3 is given with its conserved first and last residue. D genes are given only for firm matches. Expanded clones get a size class; other rows say once, few or many, or leave the size out.

TGCGCCAGCAGGTCCCGAGGGTGTCAGCCCCAGCATTTT | CASRSRGCQPQHF | TRBJ1-5 | many | TRBV4-3 | .
TGTGCCAGCTCACCACCCGGGAATGAAAAACTGTTTTTT | CASSPPGNEKLFF | TRBJ1-4 | . | TRBV18 | .
TGTGCCAGCAGCAAAGGCGGAGAGACCCAGTACTTC | CASSKGGETQYF | TRBJ2-5 | . | TRBV21-1 | .
TGTGCCAGCAGCTTAGAACAGGGAAATCAGCCCCAGCATTTT | CASSLEQGNQPQHF | TRBJ1-5 | . | TRBV7-2 | .
TGTGCCAGTGCCCTCGGGAGGGTTGGGCCCGAGGGTGAGCAGTACTTC | CASALGRVGPEGEQYF | TRBJ2-7 | medium-sized | TRBV19 | TRBD2
TGTGCCAGCTCACCACGTCAAAGGACCGGGGAGCTGTTTTTT | CASSPRQRTGELFF | TRBJ2-2 | . | TRBV18 | .
TGTGCCAGCTCACTCACTACAGGGCGTACCACAGATACGCAGTATTTT | CASSLTTGRTTDTQYF | TRBJ2-3 | . | TRBV18 | .
TGTGCCAGCAGCTACGGACTAGCGGGGCTCAGCTTC | CASSYGLAGLSF | TRBJ2-7 | once | TRBV7-2 | TRBD2
TGCGCCAGCAGCCTCGAACCTAACTACGAGCAGTACTTC | CASSLEPNYEQYF | TRBJ2-7 | . | TRBV4-1 | .
TGTGCCAGCAGCCAAGAGGGGACAGGGGACTACGAGCAGTACTTC | CASSQEGTGDYEQYF | TRBJ2-7 | . | TRBV4-2 | TRBD1
TGTGCCAGCAGCCAAGAGCGGGAGCCTTCCTACGAGCAGTACTTC | CASSQEREPSYEQYF | TRBJ2-7 | . | TRBV6-5 | TRBD2
TGTGCCAGCAGAATCGAGAACTACAATGAGCAGTTCTTC | CASRIENYNEQFF | TRBJ2-1 | . | TRBV6-6 | .
TGTGCCAGCAGCAAAAAGGAGAACAGGACCGAGCAGTACTTC | CASSKKENRTEQYF | TRBJ2-7 | many | TRBV21-1 | .
TGTGCCAGCAGCCTCAGGGTCCCCGGGGAGCTGTTTTTT | CASSLRVPGELFF | TRBJ2-2 | . | TRBV5-6 | .
TGTGCCAGCAGCTTCTCGCCACCACAGGGGGGGTACTCCTACGAGCAGTACTTC | CASSFSPPQGGYSYEQYF | TRBJ2-7 | . | TRBV28 | .
TGTGCCAGTAGCCCCAGGCAGTACTATGGCTACACCTTC | CASSPRQYYGYTF | TRBJ1-2 | . | TRBV19 | .
TGTGCCAGCAGCTTGACAGGGGACACTGAAGCTTTCTTT | CASSLTGDTEAFF | TRBJ1-1 | . | TRBV11-3 | TRBD1
TGTGCCAGCAGCCCCCGGGTCGCGACCGGGGAGCTGTTTTTT | CASSPRVATGELFF | TRBJ2-2 | few | TRBV7-9 | .
TGTGCCAGCTCACCCACTAGTCTCGAAGAGCAGTACTTC | CASSPTSLEEQYF | TRBJ2-7 | . | TRBV18 | .
TGCGCCAGCAGCGCCCGGACAGGGGCCTCCTCCTACAATGAGCAGTTCTTC | CASSARTGASSYNEQFF | TRBJ2-1 | once | TRBV5-1 | TRBD1
TGTGCCAGCTCACCCTACCCGACAGGGGACGGGGATACGCAGTATTTT | CASSPYPTGDGDTQYF | TRBJ2-3 | . | TRBV18 | TRBD1
TGTGCCAGCAGTCTCCAGGGGCAAGAGACCCAGTACTTC | CASSLQGQETQYF | TRBJ2-5 | few | TRBV6-5 | .
TGTGCCAGCAGCACCCGGACAGGGCCGAACACTGAAGCTTTCTTT | CASSTRTGPNTEAFF | TRBJ1-1 | . | TRBV4-2 | TRBD1
TGTGCCAGCAGCTTAATTCCGGGACAGGCCACTCTCTACGAGCAGTACTTC | CASSLIPGQATLYEQYF | TRBJ2-7 | once | TRBV7-9 | TRBD1
TGTGCCTGGAGCCAGACAGGGGCGGAGCCCCAGCATTTT | CAWSQTGAEPQHF | TRBJ1-5 | . | TRBV30 | TRBD1
TGTGCCACCAGCAGACAGATGCGGGGCCGGTCCTACAATGAGCAGTTCTTC | CATSRQMRGRSYNEQFF | TRBJ2-1 | few | TRBV15 | .
TGTGCCAGCAGCTTGGTCGGTGGGTACGGCTACACCTTC | CASSLVGGYGYTF | TRBJ1-2 | . | TRBV5-5 | .
TGTGCCAGCAGCTTAGCGCGTGCGACTCCGAATGGCTACACCTTC | CASSLARATPNGYTF | TRBJ1-2 | . | TRBV7-2 | .
TGTGCCAGCAGTTGGCTGGACAGGAATTACAATGAGCAGTTCTTC | CASSWLDRNYNEQFF | TRBJ2-1 | . | TRBV28 | TRBD1
TGTGCTAGTGGTTTTCAAGCGGGGGCCCTTAGGTCCTACAATGAGCAGTTCTTC | CASGFQAGALRSYNEQFF | TRBJ2-1 | . | TRBV12-5 | TRBD2
TGTGCCAGCAGGGGACAGACGAACACCGGGGAGCTGTTTTTT | CASRGQTNTGELFF | TRBJ2-2 | many | TRBV9 | TRBD1
TGCGCCAGCAGCTTGGCCGGACTAGCGGTTTATAGCACAGATACGCAGTATTTT | CASSLAGLAVYSTDTQYF | TRBJ2-3 | once | TRBV5-1 | TRBD2
TGTGCCAGCCTTGCGAGGCAGGGGAGAGGTGAGCAGTTCTTC | CASLARQGRGEQFF | TRBJ2-1 | . | TRBV5-8 | .
TGTGCCAGCAGCTTGTTTATCAGTCCATCTAACTATGGCTACACCTTC | CASSLFISPSNYGYTF | TRBJ1-2 | . | TRBV5-5 | .
TGTGCCAGTAGTTCCGCCGGGACTCGGTCCATGGAGCAGTTCTTC | CASSSAGTRSMEQFF | TRBJ2-1 | . | TRBV19 | .
TGTGCCAGTAGTGTAGACAGGGCTGGGGCCAACGTCCTGACTTTC | CASSVDRAGANVLTF | TRBJ2-6 | . | TRBV19 | TRBD1
TGTGCCAGCAGGGTTTATAGCGGGGCGAACTACAATGAGCAGTTCTTC | CASRVYSGANYNEQFF | TRBJ2-1 | . | TRBV2 | TRBD2
TGTGCCATCAGTCCGGACGGGAACTACGAGCAGTACTTC | CAISPDGNYEQYF | TRBJ2-7 | . | TRBV10-3 | .
TGCGCCAGCAGTTTAATGACTACCCAAGAGACCCAGTACTTC | CASSLMTTQETQYF | TRBJ2-5 | . | TRBV5-1 | .
TGTGCCACCAGAAACGAAATAGTGAACACTGAAGCTTTCTTT | CATRNEIVNTEAFF | TRBJ1-1 | . | TRBV15 | .
TGTGCCAGCAGCATGGGACTAGCGGGGAGTTTAGCAGATACGCAGTATTTT | CASSMGLAGSLADTQYF | TRBJ2-3 | . | TRBV9 | TRBD2
TGTGCCTGGAGTGGCGGGACAGGGAAAAACATTCAGTACTTC | CAWSGGTGKNIQYF | TRBJ2-4 | . | TRBV30 | TRBD1
TGTGCCAGCAGCTTCGACGGACTTAGCACAGATACGCAGTATTTT | CASSFDGLSTDTQYF | TRBJ2-3 | once | TRBV7-6 | .
TGTGCCTGGAGCCCCTCCCTCTTGGTTCAAGAGACCCAGTACTTC | CAWSPSLLVQETQYF | TRBJ2-5 | . | TRBV30 | .
TGTGCCAGCAGTTACGCAGGGGTTATGAACACTGAAGCTTTCTTT | CASSYAGVMNTEAFF | TRBJ1-1 | . | TRBV6-6 | .